These T cell receptor beta chains were read from a single sample in a study of shared T cell receptors in the human thymus. Profiled with immunoSEQ multiplex PCR; TCRdb holds only in-frame clones, not every one. The sample has hundreds of thousands of clones, 85% to 95% seen once. Sequenced material: thymocytes. These receptors originate from a human donor. CDR3s leave out the opening cysteine and the closing phenylalanine or tryptophan. The order of the fields is CDR3 protein, V gene, clone size, D gene, J gene. A D gene is named only where the DNA matches it firmly. Only some rows state a clone size, as once, few, many or a class for expanded clones.

CDR3: ASSDSTDTQY
V: TRBV5-1
size: NA
D: NA
J: TRBJ2-3

CDR3: ASSLGPGYEQY
V: TRBV5-6
size: NA
D: NA
J: TRBJ2-7

CDR3: ATLSPGVTNTEAF
V: TRBV6-5
size: NA
D: NA
J: TRBJ1-1

CDR3: ASPTERASYNEQF
V: TRBV27
size: NA
D: NA
J: TRBJ2-1

CDR3: ASSPLVDEQF
V: TRBV28
size: once
D: NA
J: TRBJ2-1

CDR3: ASSPPGEPYSNQPQH
V: TRBV5-8
size: NA
D: NA
J: TRBJ1-5

CDR3: ASSSASRQHSGNTIY
V: TRBV7-9
size: NA
D: NA
J: TRBJ1-3

CDR3: ASSYSGSSHEQY
V: TRBV6-6
size: NA
D: NA
J: TRBJ2-7

CDR3: ASSIVSLGRIPYNEQF
V: TRBV19
size: NA
D: NA
J: TRBJ2-1

CDR3: ASSPSDRWTQY
V: TRBV18
size: NA
D: NA
J: TRBJ2-5

CDR3: ASSLQWGTGDEQY
V: TRBV14
size: NA
D: TRBD1
J: TRBJ2-7

CDR3: ASSLRGEGCTGELF
V: TRBV5-4
size: NA
D: TRBD2
J: TRBJ2-2

CDR3: ASSFRGIGNQPQH
V: TRBV7-2
size: NA
D: NA
J: TRBJ1-5

CDR3: ASSAPGGIYGYT
V: TRBV27
size: NA
D: NA
J: TRBJ1-2

CDR3: ASSGTETRLDEQF
V: TRBV10-1
size: NA
D: NA
J: TRBJ2-1

CDR3: ASSIDRGLVYNEQF
V: TRBV19
size: NA
D: NA
J: TRBJ2-1

CDR3: ASSGPGLAFEQF
V: TRBV5-1
size: NA
D: TRBD2
J: TRBJ2-1

CDR3: ASSPELAGRDTQY
V: TRBV7-3
size: NA
D: NA
J: TRBJ2-3